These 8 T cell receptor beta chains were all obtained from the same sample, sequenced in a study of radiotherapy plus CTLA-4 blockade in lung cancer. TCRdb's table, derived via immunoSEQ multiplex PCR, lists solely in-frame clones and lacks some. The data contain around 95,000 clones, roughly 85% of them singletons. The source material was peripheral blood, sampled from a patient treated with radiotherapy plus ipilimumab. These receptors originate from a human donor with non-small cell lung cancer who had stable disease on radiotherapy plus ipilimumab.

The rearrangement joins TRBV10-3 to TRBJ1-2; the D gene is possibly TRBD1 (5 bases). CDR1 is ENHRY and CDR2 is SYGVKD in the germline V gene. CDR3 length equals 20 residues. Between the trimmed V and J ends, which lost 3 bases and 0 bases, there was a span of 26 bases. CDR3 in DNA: TGTGCCATCAGTGAAACGTTCAGAAGGGAGGGGTTTGGGGCTAACTATGGCTACACCTTC. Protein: CAISETFRREGFGANYGYTF.

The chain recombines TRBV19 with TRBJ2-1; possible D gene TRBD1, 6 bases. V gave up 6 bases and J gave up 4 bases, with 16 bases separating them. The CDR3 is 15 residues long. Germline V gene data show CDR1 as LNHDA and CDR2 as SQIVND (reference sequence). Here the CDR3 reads CASSPNGGGYNEQFF. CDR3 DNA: TGTGCCAGTAGCCCCAATGGGGGCGGGTACAATGAGCAGTTCTTC. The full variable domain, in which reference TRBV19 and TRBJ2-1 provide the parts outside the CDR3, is DGGITQSPKYLFRKEGQNVTLSCEQNLNHDAMYWYRQDPGQGLRLIYYSQIVNDFQKGDIAEGYSVSREKKESFPLTVTSAQKNPTAFYLCASSPNGGGYNEQFFGPGTRLTVL.

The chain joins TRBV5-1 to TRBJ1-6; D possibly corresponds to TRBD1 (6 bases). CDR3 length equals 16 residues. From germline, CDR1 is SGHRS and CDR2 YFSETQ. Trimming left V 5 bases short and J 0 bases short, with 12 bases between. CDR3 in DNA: TGCGCCAGCAGAAGGACAGAGACCTCCTATAATTCACCCCTCCACTTT. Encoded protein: CASRRTETSYNSPLHF. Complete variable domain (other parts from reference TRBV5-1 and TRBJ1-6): KAGVTQTPRYLIKTRGQQVTLSCSPISGHRSVSWYQQTPGQGLQFLFEYFSETQRNKGNFPGRFSGRQFSNSRSEMNVSTLELGDSALYLCASRRTETSYNSPLHFGNGTRLTVT.

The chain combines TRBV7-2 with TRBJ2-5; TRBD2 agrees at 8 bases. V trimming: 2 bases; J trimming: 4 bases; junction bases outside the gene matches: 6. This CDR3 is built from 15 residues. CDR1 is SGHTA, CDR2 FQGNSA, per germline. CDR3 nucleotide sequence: TGTGCCAGCAGCTTATGGTCCGGGAGGGCAGAGACCCAGTACTTC. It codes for CASSLWSGRAETQYF.

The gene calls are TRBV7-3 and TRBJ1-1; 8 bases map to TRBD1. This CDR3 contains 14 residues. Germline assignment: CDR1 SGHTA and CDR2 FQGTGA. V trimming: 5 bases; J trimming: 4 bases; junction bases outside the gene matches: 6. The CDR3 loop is CASSLQGGGTEAFF. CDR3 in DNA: TGTGCCAGCAGCCTACAGGGGGGAGGCACTGAAGCTTTCTTT.

Here the CDR3 DNA reads TGTGCCAGCAGCCCTATCCAAGATACGCAGTATTTT. This sequence encodes CASSPIQDTQYF. The chain is built from TRBV7-9 and TRBJ2-3; D remains ambiguous. The CDR3 has 12 residues. In germline, CDR1 is SEHNR, CDR2 FQNEAQ (reference sequence). V was shortened by 5 bases and J by 5 bases, with 8 bases between the two germline ends.

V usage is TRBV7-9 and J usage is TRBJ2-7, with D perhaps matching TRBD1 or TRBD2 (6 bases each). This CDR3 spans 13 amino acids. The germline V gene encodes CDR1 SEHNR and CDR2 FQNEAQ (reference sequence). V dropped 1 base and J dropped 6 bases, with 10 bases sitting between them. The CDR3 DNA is TGTGCCAGCAGCTTAGACAGGGAGGTCGAGCAGTACTTC. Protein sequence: CASSLDREVEQYF. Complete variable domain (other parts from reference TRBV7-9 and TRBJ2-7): DTGVSQNPRHKITKRGQNVTFRCDPISEHNRLYWYRQTLGQGPEFLTYFQNEAQLEKSRLLSDRFSAERPKGSFSTLEIQRTEQGDSAMYLCASSLDREVEQYFGPGTRLTVT.

CDR3 coding DNA: TGCGCCAGCAGCTCGCGGACAGGGGGCAACACTGAAGCTTTCTTT. Translating gives CASSSRTGGNTEAFF. The V gene is TRBV5-1, the J gene TRBJ1-1; 11 bases fit TRBD1. From germline, CDR1 is SGHRS and CDR2 YFSETQ. CDR3 length: 15 amino acids. The junction had 3 bases not matched to a gene; V was cut back by 3 bases and J by 2 bases.